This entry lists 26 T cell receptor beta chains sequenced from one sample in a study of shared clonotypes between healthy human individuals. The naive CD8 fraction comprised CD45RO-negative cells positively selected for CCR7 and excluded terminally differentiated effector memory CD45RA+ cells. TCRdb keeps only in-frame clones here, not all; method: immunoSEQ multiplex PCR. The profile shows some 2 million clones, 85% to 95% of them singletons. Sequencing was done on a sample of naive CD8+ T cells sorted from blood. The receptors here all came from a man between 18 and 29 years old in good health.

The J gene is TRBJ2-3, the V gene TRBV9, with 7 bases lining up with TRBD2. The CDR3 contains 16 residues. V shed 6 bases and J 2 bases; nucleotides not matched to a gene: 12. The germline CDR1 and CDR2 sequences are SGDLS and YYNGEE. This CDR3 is CASTPGGRTLTDTQYF. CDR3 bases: TGTGCCAGCACCCCCGGGGGGAGGACACTCACAGATACGCAGTATTTT.

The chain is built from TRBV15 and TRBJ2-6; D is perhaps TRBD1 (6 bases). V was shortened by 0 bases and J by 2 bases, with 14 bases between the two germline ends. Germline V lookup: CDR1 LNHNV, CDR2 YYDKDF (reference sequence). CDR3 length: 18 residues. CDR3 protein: CATSRDRGAPAGANVLTF. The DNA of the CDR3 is TGTGCCACCAGCAGAGACAGGGGAGCTCCTGCTGGGGCCAACGTCCTGACTTTC.

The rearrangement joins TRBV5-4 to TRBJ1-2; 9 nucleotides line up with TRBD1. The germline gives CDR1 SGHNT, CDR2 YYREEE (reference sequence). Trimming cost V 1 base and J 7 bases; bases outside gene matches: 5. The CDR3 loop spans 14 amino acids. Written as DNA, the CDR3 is TGTGCCAGCAGCTTGATGGGACAGGGTCTTGGCTACACCTTC. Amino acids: CASSLMGQGLGYTF.

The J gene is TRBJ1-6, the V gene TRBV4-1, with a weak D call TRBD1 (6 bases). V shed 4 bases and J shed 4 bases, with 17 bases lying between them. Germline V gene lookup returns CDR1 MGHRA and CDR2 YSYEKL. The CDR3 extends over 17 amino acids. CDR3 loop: CASSRGGPLGYNSPLHF. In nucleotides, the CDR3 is TGCGCCAGCAGCCGGGGGGGGCCCTTGGGATATAATTCACCCCTCCACTTT.

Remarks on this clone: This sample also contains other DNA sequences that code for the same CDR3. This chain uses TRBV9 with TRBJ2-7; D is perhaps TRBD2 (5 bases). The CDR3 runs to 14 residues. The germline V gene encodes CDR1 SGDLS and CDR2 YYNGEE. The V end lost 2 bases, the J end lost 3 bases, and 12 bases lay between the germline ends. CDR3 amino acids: CASSVGSSLYEQYF. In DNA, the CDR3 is TGTGCCAGCAGCGTTGGGAGTTCCCTCTACGAGCAGTACTTC.

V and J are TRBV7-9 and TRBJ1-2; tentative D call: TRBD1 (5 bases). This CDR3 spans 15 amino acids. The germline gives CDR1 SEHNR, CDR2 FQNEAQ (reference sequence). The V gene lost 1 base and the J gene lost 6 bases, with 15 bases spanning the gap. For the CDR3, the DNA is TGTGCCAGCAGCTTAGTGGGAGGGGATCACGATGGCTACACCTTC. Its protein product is CASSLVGGDHDGYTF.

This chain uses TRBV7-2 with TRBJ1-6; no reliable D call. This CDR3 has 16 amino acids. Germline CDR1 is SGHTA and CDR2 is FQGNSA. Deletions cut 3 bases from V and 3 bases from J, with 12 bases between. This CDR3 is CASSFGSWDYNSPLHF. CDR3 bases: TGTGCCAGCAGCTTTGGATCATGGGACTATAATTCACCCCTCCACTTT.

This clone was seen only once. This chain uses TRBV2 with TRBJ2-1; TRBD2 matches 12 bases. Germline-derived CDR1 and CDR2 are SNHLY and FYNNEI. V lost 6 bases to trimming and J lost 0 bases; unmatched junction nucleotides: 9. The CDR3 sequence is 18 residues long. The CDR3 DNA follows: TGTGCCAGCAGCGACCTAGGACTAGCGGGGAGCTCCTACAATGAGCAGTTCTTC. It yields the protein CASSDLGLAGSSYNEQFF.

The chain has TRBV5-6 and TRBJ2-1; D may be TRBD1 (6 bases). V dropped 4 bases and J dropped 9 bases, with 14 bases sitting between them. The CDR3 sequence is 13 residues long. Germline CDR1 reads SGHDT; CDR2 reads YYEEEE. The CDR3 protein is CASSPSGAGEQFF. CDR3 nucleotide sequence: TGTGCCAGCAGCCCGTCAGGGGCGGGTGAGCAGTTCTTC.

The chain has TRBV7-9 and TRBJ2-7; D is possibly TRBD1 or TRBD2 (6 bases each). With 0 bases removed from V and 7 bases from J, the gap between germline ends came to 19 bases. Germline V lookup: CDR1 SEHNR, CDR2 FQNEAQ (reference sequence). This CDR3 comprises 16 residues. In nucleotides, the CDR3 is TGTGCCAGCAGCTTAGCTGGCTCCGCGGGGACACCTGAGCAGTACTTC. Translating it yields CASSLAGSAGTPEQYF. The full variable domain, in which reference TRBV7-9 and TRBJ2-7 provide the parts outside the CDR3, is DTGVSQNPRHKITKRGQNVTFRCDPISEHNRLYWYRQTLGQGPEFLTYFQNEAQLEKSRLLSDRFSAERPKGSFSTLEIQRTEQGDSAMYLCASSLAGSAGTPEQYFGPGTRLTVT.

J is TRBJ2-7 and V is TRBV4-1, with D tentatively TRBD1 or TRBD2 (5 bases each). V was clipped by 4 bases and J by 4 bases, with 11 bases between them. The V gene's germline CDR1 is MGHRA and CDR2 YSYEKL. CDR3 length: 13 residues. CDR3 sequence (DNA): TGCGCCAGCAGCCCCAAGGGGAGATACGAGCAGTACTTC. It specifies CASSPKGRYEQYF.

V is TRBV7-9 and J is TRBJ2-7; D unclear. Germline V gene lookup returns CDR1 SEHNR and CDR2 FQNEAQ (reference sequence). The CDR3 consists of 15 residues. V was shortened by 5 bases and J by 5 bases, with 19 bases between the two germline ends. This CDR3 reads CASSPPWAEVNEQYF. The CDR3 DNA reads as TGTGCCAGCAGCCCCCCTTGGGCAGAGGTGAACGAGCAGTACTTC.

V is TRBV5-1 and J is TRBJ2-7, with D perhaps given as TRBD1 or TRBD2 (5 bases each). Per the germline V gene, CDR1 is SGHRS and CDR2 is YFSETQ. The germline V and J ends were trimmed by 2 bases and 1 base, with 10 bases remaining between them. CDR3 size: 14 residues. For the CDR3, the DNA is TGCGCCAGCAGCTTACGGGACGGATCCTACGAGCAGTACTTC. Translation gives CASSLRDGSYEQYF. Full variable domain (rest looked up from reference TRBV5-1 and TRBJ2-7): KAGVTQTPRYLIKTRGQQVTLSCSPISGHRSVSWYQQTPGQGLQFLFEYFSETQRNKGNFPGRFSGRQFSNSRSEMNVSTLELGDSALYLCASSLRDGSYEQYFGPGTRLTVT.

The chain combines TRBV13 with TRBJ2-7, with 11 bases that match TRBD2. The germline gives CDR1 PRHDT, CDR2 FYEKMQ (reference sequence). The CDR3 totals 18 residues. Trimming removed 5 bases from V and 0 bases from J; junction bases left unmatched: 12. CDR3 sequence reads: CASSPGLAEGEGSYEQYF. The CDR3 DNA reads TGTGCCAGCAGCCCGGGACTAGCGGAAGGCGAGGGCTCCTACGAGCAGTACTTC. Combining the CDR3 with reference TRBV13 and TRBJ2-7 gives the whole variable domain AAGVIQSPRHLIKEKRETATLKCYPIPRHDTVYWYQQGPGQDPQFLISFYEKMQSDKGSIPDRFSAQQFSDYHSELNMSSLELGDSALYFCASSPGLAEGEGSYEQYFGPGTRLTVT.

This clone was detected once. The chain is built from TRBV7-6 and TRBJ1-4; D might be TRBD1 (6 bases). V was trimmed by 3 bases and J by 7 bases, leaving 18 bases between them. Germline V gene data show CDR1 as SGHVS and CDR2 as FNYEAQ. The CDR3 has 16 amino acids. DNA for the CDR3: TGTGCCAGCAGCTTTAATGCCCGGGACAACAGTGAAAAACTGTTTTTT. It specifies CASSFNARDNSEKLFF.

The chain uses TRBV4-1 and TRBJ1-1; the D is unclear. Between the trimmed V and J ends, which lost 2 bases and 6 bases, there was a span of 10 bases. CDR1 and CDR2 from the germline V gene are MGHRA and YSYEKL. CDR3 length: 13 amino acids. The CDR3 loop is CASSQTARAEAFF. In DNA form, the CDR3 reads TGCGCCAGCAGCCAAACGGCGAGGGCTGAAGCTTTCTTT.

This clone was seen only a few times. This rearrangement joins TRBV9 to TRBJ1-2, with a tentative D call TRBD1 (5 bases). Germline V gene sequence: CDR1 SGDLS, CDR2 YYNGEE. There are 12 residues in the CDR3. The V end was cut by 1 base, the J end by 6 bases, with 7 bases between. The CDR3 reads CASSVRGDGYTF. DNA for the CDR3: TGTGCCAGCAGCGTACGAGGGGATGGCTACACCTTC.

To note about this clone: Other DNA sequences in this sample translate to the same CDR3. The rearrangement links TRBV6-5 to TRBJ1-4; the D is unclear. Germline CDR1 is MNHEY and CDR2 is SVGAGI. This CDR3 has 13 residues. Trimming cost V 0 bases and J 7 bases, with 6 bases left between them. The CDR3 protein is CASSYSGFEKLFF. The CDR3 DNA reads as TGTGCCAGCAGTTACTCGGGGTTTGAAAAACTGTTTTTT.

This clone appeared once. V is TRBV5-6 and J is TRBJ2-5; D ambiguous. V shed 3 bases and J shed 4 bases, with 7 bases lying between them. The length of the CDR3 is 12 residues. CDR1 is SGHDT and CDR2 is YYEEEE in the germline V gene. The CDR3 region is CASSSARETQYF. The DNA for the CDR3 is TGTGCCAGCAGCTCTGCCCGAGAGACCCAGTACTTC.

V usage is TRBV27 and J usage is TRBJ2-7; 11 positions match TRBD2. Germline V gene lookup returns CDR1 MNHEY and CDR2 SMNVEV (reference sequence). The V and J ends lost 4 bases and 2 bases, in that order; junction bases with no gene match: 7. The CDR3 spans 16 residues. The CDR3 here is CASSSPLAGGTYEQYF. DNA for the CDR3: TGTGCCAGCAGTTCCCCTCTAGCGGGAGGAACCTACGAGCAGTACTTC.

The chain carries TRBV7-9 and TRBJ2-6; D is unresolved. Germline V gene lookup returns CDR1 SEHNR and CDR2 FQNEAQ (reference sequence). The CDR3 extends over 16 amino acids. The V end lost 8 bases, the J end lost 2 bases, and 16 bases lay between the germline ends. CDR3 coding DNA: TGTGCCAGCGGGTTCCTATCGAGGACTGGGGCCAACGTCCTGACTTTC. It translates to CASGFLSRTGANVLTF.

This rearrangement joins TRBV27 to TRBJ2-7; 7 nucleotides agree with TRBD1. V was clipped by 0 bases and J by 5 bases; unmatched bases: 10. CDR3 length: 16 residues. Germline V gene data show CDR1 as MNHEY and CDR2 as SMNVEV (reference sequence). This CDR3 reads CASSLSPGTATNEQYF. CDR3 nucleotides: TGTGCCAGCAGTTTATCGCCCGGGACAGCAACCAACGAGCAGTACTTC.

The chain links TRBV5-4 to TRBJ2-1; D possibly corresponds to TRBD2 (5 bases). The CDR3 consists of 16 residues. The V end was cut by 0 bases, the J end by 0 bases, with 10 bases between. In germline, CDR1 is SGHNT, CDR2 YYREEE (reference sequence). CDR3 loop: CASSLVWESSYNEQFF. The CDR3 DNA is TGTGCCAGCAGCTTGGTTTGGGAGAGCTCCTACAATGAGCAGTTCTTC.

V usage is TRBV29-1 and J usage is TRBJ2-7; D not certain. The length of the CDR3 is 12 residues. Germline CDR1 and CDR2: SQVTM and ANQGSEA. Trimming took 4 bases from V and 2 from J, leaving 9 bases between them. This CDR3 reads CSVVYGTYEQYF. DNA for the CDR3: TGCAGCGTTGTATACGGAACCTACGAGCAGTACTTC.

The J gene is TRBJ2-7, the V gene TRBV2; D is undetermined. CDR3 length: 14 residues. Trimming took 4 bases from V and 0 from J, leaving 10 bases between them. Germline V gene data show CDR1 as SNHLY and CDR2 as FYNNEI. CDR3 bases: TGTGCCAGCAGTGGCTCCGGGCCCTCCTACGAGCAGTACTTC. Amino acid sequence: CASSGSGPSYEQYF.

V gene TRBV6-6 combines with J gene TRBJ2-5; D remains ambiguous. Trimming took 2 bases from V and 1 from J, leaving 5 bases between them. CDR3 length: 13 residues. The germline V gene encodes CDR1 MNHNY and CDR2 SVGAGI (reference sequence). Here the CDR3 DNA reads TGTGCCAGCAGTTACCGGACCCAAGAGACCCAGTACTTC. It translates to CASSYRTQETQYF.